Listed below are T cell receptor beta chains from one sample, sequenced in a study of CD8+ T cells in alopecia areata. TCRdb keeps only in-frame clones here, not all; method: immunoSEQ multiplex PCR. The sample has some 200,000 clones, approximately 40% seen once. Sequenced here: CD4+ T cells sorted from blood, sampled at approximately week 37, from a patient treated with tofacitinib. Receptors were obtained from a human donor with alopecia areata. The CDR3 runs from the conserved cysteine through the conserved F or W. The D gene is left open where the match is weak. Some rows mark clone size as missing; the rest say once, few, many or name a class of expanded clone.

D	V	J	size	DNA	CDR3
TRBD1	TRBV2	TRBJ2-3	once	TGTGCCAGCGGACAGGGATTAGATACGCAGTATTTT	CASGQGLDTQYF
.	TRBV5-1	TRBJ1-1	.	TGCGCCAGCAGCTTGGAAGGTACGAACACTGAAGCTTTCTTT	CASSLEGTNTEAFF
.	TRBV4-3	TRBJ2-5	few	TGCGCCAGCAGCCAAGGTCTGTGGGACCCAGAGACCCAGTACTTC	CASSQGLWDPETQYF
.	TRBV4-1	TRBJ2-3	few	TGCGCCAGCAGCCAAGATGAGACGGGAGCCGGCACAGATACGCAGTATTTT	CASSQDETGAGTDTQYF
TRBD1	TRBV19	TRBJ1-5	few	TGTGCCAGTAGTAGGTTGGACAGGGCTTTAACGGATCAGCCCCAGCATTTT	CASSRLDRALTDQPQHF
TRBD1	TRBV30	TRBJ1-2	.	TGTGCCTGGAGTGACCAGGGACAGCTGATCAACTATGGCTACACCTTC	CAWSDQGQLINYGYTF
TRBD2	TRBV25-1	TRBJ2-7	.	TGTGCCAGCAGTCCTCATCCTAGCGGGCTGGGCGGGGAGCAGTACTTC	CASSPHPSGLGGEQYF
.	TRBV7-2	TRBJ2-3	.	TGTGCCAGCAGCTACTCCCGGGGTCTAGTCACAGATACGCAGTATTTT	CASSYSRGLVTDTQYF
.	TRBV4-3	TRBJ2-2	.	TGCGCCAGCAGCCAAGATCGAATCGGGGAGCTGTTTTTT	CASSQDRIGELFF
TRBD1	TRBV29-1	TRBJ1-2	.	TGCAGCGTTGAAGATGGGCGACAGACAGGGATTGATGGCTACACCTTC	CSVEDGRQTGIDGYTF
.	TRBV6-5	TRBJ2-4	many	TGTGCCAGCAGTTCGACCGTAGCCAAAAACATTCAGTACTTC	CASSSTVAKNIQYF
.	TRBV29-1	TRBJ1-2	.	TGCAGCGTTGGCTCAGACCGTGGCTACACCTTC	CSVGSDRGYTF
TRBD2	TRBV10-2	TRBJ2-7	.	TGCGCCAGCAGGACCTCGGGTGCTAGCGGGAGAATAGCGCAGTACTTC	CASRTSGASGRIAQYF
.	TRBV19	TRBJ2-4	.	TGTGCCAGTAGTCCCGATCCGCCAGGGAGGCGGAGTATTCAGTACTTC	CASSPDPPGRRSIQYF
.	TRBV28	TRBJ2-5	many	TGTGCCAGCAGCTCCTCGGACGGCCGCGAGACCCAGTACTTC	CASSSSDGRETQYF
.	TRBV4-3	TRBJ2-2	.	TGCGCCAGCAGCCACGGTGGGGGGACAGTCCCCGGGGAGCTGTTTTTT	CASSHGGGTVPGELFF
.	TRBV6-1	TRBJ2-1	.	TGTGCCAGCAGTGAAGCGAACCCCCCTGAGCAGTTCTTC	CASSEANPPEQFF
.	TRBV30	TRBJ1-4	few	TGTGCCTGGAGTGGACAGGATGAAAAACTGTTTTTT	CAWSGQDEKLFF
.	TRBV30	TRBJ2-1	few	TGTGCCTCATTTTACGAGCAGTTCTTC	CASFYEQFF
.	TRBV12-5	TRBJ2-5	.	TGTGCTAGTGGTTTGGCCCCCAAGGCGCTGAGGGGGGAAGAGACCCAGTACTTC	CASGLAPKALRGEETQYF
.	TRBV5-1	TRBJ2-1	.	TGCGCCAGCAGCTTGCTTGGACAGGGTTTTAGCGGGAGATCGGATGAGCAGTTCTTC	CASSLLGQGFSGRSDEQFF
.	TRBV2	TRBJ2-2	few	TGTGCCAGCATGGGCGTAAACACCGGGGAGCTGTTTTTT	CASMGVNTGELFF
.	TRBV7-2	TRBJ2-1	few	TGTGCCAGCAGCTTAAGCTCTGGCTCAGTAAACAATGAGCAGTTCTTC	CASSLSSGSVNNEQFF
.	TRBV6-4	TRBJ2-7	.	TGTGCCAGATCTTCCCTCGCTCGGCGCTACGAGCAGTACTTC	CARSSLARRYEQYF
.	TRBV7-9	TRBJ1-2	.	TGTGCCAGCAGCTTTCTGCAAGGAGGCTACACCTTC	CASSFLQGGYTF
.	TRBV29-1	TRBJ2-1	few	TGCAGCGACAGGACCCACAATGAGCAGTTCTTC	CSDRTHNEQFF
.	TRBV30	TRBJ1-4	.	TGTGCCTGGAGTGTACGGGGACACCTCGGCGAAAAACTGTTTTTT	CAWSVRGHLGEKLFF
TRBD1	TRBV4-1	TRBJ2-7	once	TGCGCCAGCAGCCAATCACAAAGGGAGACAGGGTTTGGCTACGAGCAGTACTTC	CASSQSQRETGFGYEQYF
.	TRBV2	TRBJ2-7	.	TGTGCCAGCAACCGGGACATTCGGGGAGAGCAGTACTTC	CASNRDIRGEQYF
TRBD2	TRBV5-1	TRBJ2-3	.	TGCGCCAGCAGCTTGGGCGGGAGGAGCACAGATACGCAGTATTTT	CASSLGGRSTDTQYF
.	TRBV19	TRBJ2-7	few	TGTGCCAGTAGTATCCAGGTGCCCTACGAGCAGTACTTC	CASSIQVPYEQYF
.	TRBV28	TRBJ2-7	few	TGTGCCAGCAGTTTATCGCCCAGGGTCTCCTACGAGCAGTACTTC	CASSLSPRVSYEQYF
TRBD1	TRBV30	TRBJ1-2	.	TGTGCCTGGAGTGTACAGGGGATGGGCTATGGCTACACCTTC	CAWSVQGMGYGYTF
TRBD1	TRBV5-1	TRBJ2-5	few	TGCGCCAGCACCCTGGGACAGCAAGAGACCCAGTACTTC	CASTLGQQETQYF
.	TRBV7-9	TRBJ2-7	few	TGTGCCAGCAGCTTAGGCGGGACGCAGTACTTC	CASSLGGTQYF
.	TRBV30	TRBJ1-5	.	TGTGCCTGGAGAGCCAATGGCGCGGGGATTAATCAGCCCCAGCATTTT	CAWRANGAGINQPQHF
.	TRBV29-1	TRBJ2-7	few	TGCAGCGTCCAGGGGCAGGGAGGCTACGAGCAGTACTTC	CSVQGQGGYEQYF
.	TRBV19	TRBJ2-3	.	TGTGCCAGTACCTATAGCGGTTCCACAGATACGCAGTATTTT	CASTYSGSTDTQYF
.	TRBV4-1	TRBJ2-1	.	TGCGCCAGCAGCCAAGATCGTCGGAAACTGTCCTACAATGAGCAGTTCTTC	CASSQDRRKLSYNEQFF
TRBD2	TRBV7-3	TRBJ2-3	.	TGTGCCAGCAGCTTAATAGCGGGAGGCCCGAGCACAGATACGCAGTATTTT	CASSLIAGGPSTDTQYF
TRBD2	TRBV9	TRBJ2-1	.	TGTGCCAGCAGCGTAGTACCGAGCGGACTAGCGGGTGTAGGCTCCTACAATGAGCAGTTCTTC	CASSVVPSGLAGVGSYNEQFF
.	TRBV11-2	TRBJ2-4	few	TGTGCCAGCAGCCATGTAGAGGACATTCAGTACTTC	CASSHVEDIQYF
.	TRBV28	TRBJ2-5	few	TGTGCCAGCAGTTTTGGGGAAGAGACCCAGTACTTC	CASSFGEETQYF
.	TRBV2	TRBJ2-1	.	TGTGCCAGCAGAGCCTACGAGGGGGGGGAGCAGTTCTTC	CASRAYEGGEQFF